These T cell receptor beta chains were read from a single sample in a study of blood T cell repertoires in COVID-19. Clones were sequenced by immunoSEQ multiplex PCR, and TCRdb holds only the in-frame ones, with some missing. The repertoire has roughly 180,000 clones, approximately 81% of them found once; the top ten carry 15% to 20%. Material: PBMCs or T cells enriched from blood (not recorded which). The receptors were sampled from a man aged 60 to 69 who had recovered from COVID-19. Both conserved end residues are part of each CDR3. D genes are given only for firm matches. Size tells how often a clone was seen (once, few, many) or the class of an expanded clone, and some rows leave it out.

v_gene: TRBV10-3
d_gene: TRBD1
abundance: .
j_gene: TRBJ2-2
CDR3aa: CAISPTGTVNTGELFF
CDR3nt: TGTGCCATCAGCCCAACCGGGACAGTCAACACCGGGGAGCTGTTTTTT

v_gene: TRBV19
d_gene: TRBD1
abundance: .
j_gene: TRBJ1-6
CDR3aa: CASGGTGRQTLHF
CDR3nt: TGTGCCAGTGGAGGGACAGGGCGGCAGACCCTCCACTTT

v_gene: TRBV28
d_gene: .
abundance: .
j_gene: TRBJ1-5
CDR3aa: CASSQGRVDQPQHF
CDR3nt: TGTGCCAGCAGCCAGGGCAGGGTGGATCAGCCCCAGCATTTT

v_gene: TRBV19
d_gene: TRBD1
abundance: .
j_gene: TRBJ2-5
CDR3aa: CASREDRGQWETQYF
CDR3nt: TGTGCCAGTAGAGAAGACAGGGGGCAGTGGGAGACCCAGTACTTC

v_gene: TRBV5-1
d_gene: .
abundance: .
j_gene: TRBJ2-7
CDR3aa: CASSLGAGSSYEQYF
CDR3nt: TGCGCCAGCAGCTTGGGGGCAGGATCTTCCTACGAGCAGTACTTC

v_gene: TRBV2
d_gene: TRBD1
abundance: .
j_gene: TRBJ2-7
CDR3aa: CASSDTGENYEQYF
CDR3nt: TGTGCCAGCAGTGACACAGGGGAGAACTACGAGCAGTACTTC

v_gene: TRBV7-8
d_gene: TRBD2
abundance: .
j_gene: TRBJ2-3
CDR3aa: CASSLASGGAIDTQYF
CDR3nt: TGTGCCAGCAGCTTAGCTAGCGGGGGGGCCATCGATACGCAGTATTTT

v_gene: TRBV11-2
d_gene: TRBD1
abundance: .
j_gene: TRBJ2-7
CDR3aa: CASSLGTGGYEQYF
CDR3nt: TGTGCCAGCAGCTTGGGGACAGGGGGATACGAGCAGTACTTC

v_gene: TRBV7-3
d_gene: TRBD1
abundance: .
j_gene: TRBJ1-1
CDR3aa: CASSLLGTGEAFF
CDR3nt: TGTGCCAGCAGCTTGTTGGGGACAGGGGAAGCTTTCTTT

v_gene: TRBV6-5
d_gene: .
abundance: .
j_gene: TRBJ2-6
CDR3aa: CASSKTRSGANVLTF
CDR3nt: TGTGCCAGCAGTAAAACCCGGTCTGGGGCCAACGTCCTGACTTTC

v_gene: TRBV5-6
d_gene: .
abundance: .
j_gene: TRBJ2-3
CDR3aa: CASSLGLGVTDTQYF
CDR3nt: TGTGCCAGCAGCCTGGGACTGGGAGTGACAGATACGCAGTATTTT

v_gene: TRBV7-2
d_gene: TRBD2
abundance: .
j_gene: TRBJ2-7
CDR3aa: CASSPSLAGEQYF
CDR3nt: TGTGCCAGCAGCCCCTCCTTAGCGGGAGAGCAGTACTTC

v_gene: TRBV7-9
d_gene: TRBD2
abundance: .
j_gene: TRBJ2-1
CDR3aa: CASSLRGLAGGPQYNEQFF
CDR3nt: TGTGCCAGCAGCTTACGGGGACTAGCGGGGGGGCCACAGTACAATGAGCAGTTCTTC

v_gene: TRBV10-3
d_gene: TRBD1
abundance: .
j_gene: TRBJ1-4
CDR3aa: CAISDLDLRTGENEKLFF
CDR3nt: TGTGCCATCAGTGATCTTGATCTCAGGACAGGGGAAAATGAAAAACTGTTTTTT

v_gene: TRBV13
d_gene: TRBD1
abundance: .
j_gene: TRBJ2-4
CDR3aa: CASSSGTGSRFSVQYF
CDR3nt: TGTGCCAGCAGCTCGGGGACAGGGAGCCGTTTTTCGGTTCAGTACTTC

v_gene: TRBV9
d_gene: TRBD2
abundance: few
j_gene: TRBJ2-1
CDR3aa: CASSDRTSGGPGSYNEQFF
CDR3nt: TGTGCCAGCAGCGACCGGACTAGCGGGGGACCGGGCTCCTACAATGAGCAGTTCTTC

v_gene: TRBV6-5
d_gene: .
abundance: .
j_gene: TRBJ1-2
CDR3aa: CASRNLQGVGYTF
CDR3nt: TGTGCCAGCAGAAACCTACAGGGAGTGGGCTACACCTTC

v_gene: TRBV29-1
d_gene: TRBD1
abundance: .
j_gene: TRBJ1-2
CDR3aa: CSVRTGDYGYTF
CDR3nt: TGCAGCGTTAGGACAGGGGACTATGGCTACACCTTC

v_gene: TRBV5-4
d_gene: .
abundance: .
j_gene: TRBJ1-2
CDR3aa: CASSLVRGGYTF
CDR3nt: TGTGCCAGCAGCTTAGTTCGGGGAGGCTACACCTTC

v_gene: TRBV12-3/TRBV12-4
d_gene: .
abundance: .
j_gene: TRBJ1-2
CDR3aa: CASARVIGYTF
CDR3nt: TGTGCCAGCGCCCGGGTTATTGGCTACACCTTC

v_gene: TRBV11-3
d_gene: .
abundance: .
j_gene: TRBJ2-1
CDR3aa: CASSLELSYSGDYNEQFF
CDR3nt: TGTGCCAGCAGCTTAGAACTGTCCTATAGCGGAGATTACAATGAGCAGTTCTTC

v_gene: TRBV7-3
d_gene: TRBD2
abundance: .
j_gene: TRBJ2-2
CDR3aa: CASSPSGGARGELFF
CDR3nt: TGTGCCAGCAGCCCTAGCGGGGGGGCCAGAGGGGAGCTGTTTTTT

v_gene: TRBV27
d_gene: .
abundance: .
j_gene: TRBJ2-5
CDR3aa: CASSSWPRGGTIETQYF
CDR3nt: TGTGCCAGCAGTTCTTGGCCTCGAGGTGGGACAATAGAGACCCAGTACTTC

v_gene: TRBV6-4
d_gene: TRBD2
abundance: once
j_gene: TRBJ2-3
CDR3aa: CASSITSGGRTDTQYF
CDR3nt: TGTGCCAGCAGCATAACTAGCGGGGGGCGCACAGATACGCAGTATTTT

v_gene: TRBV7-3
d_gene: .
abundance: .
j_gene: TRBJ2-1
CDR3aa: CASSFSGLGLNPSTYNEQFF
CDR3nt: TGTGCCAGCAGCTTTTCGGGACTGGGATTAAACCCGAGCACCTACAATGAGCAGTTCTTC

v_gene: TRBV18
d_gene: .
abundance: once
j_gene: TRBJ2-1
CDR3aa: CASSPLGDEQFF
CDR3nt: TGTGCCAGCTCACCACTAGGGGATGAGCAGTTCTTC

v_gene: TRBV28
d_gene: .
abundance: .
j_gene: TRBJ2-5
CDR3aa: CASSRSGTYQETQYF
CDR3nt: TGTGCCAGCAGTCGGTCCGGGACATACCAAGAGACCCAGTACTTC

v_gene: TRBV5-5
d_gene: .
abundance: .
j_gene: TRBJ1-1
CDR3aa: CASSLPGTEAFF
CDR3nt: TGTGCCAGCAGCTTACCCGGGACTGAAGCTTTCTTT

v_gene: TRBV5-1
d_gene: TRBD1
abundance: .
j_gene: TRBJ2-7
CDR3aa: CASSPTRDRVREQYF
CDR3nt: TGCGCCAGCAGCCCAACAAGAGACAGGGTTCGGGAGCAGTACTTC

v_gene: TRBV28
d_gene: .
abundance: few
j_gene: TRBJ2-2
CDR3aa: CASSFTQGGELFF
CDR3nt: TGTGCCAGCAGTTTTACCCAGGGCGGGGAGCTGTTTTTT

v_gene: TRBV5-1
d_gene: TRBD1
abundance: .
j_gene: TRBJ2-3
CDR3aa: CASSLTDRVGTDTQYF
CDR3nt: TGCGCCAGCAGCCTGACTGACAGGGTTGGCACAGATACGCAGTATTTT

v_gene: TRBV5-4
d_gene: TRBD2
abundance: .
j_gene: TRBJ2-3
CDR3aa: CASSLVAGGGTDTQYF
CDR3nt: TGTGCCAGCAGCTTGGTCGCGGGAGGGGGCACAGATACGCAGTATTTT

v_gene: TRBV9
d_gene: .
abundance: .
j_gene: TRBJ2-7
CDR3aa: CASSVAPGETEQYF
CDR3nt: TGTGCCAGCAGCGTAGCCCCTGGGGAGACCGAGCAGTACTTC

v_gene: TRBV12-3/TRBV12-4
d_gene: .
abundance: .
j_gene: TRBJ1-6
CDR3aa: CASGRQDNSPLHF
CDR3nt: TGTGCCAGCGGTCGACAGGATAATTCACCCCTCCACTTT

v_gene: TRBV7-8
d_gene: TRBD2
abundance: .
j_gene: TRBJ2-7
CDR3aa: CASSLAVGRVTGVEQYF
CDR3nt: TGTGCCAGCAGCTTAGCGGTCGGGAGGGTTACCGGGGTCGAGCAGTACTTC

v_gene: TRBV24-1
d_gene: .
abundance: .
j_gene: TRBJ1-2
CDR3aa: CATSERGVGGYTF
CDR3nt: TGTGCCACCAGTGAACGAGGAGTAGGCGGCTACACCTTC

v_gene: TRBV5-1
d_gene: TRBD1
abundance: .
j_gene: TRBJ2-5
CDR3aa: CASSIRQGETQYF
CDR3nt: TGCGCCAGCAGCATAAGACAGGGAGAGACCCAGTACTTC

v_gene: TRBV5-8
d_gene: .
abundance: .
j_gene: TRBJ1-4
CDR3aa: CASSLGGPATNEKLFF
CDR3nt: TGTGCCAGCAGCTTGGGAGGGCCTGCAACTAATGAAAAACTGTTTTTT

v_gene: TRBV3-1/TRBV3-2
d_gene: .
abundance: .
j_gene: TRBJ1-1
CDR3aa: CASVRTGNTEAFF
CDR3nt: TGTGCCAGCGTCCGTACAGGTAACACTGAAGCTTTCTTT

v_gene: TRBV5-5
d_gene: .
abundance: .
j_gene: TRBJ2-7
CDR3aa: CASSLDYFAHEQYF
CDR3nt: TGTGCCAGCAGCCTAGATTATTTTGCCCACGAGCAGTACTTC

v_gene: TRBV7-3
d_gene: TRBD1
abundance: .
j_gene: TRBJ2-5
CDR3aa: CASSLTGTGEETQYF
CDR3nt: TGTGCCAGCAGCTTAACCGGGACAGGGGAAGAGACCCAGTACTTC

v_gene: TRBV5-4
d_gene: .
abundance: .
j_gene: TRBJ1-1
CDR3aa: CASSAGPNTEAFF
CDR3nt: TGTGCCAGCAGCGCGGGACCGAACACTGAAGCTTTCTTT

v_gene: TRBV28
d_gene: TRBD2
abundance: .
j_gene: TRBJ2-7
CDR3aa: CATIKLAGGLGSYEQYF
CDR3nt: TGTGCCACTATAAAACTAGCGGGAGGGCTGGGATCCTACGAGCAGTACTTC

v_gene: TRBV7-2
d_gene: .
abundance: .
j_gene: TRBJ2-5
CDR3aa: CASSLTRETQYF
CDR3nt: TGTGCCAGCAGCTTAACCCGGGAGACCCAGTACTTC

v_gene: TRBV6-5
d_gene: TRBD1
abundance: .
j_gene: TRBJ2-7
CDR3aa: CASSLGQGMGEQYF
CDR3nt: TGTGCCAGCAGTCTAGGACAGGGGATGGGGGAGCAGTACTTC

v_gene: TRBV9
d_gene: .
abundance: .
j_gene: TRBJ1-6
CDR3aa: CASSVGSSYNSPLHF
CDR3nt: TGTGCCAGCAGCGTAGGGAGTTCCTATAATTCACCCCTCCACTTT

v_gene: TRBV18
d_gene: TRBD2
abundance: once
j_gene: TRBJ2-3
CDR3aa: CASSINSGGSTDTQYF
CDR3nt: TGTGCCAGCTCAATCAATAGCGGGGGGAGCACAGATACGCAGTATTTT

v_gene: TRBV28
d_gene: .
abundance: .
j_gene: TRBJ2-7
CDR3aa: CASSITRAMGYYEQYF
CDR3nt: TGTGCCAGCAGTATCACCAGGGCAATGGGGTACTACGAGCAGTACTTC

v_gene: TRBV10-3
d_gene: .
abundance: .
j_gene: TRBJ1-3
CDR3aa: CAISDLSSGNTIYF
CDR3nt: TGTGCCATCAGTGATTTGAGCTCTGGAAACACCATATATTTT

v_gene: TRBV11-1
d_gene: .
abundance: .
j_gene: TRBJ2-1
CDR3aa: CASSPDNSYNEQFF
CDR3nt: TGTGCCAGCAGCCCGGACAACTCGTACAATGAGCAGTTCTTC

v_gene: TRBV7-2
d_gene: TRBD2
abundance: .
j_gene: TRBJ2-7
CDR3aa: CASSLVSSGSYEQYF
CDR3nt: TGTGCCAGCAGCTTAGTCTCTAGCGGATCCTACGAGCAGTACTTC

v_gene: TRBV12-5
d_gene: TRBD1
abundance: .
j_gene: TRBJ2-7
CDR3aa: CASVLGQGGEQYF
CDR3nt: TGTGCTAGTGTTCTCGGACAGGGGGGCGAGCAGTACTTC

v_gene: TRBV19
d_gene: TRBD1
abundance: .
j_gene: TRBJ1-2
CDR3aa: CASSRLSTGAENYGYTF
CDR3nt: TGTGCCAGTAGTCGGTTGTCTACAGGGGCCGAGAACTATGGCTACACCTTC

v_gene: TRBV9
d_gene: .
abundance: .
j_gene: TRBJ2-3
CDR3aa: CASSVVGATGADTQYF
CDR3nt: TGTGCCAGCAGCGTAGTGGGGGCCACTGGCGCAGATACGCAGTATTTT